The sequence of this T cell receptor beta chain was determined in a study of radiation and T cells in renal cell carcinoma. Study-wide results and limits: No pretreatment tumor biopsies were available for baseline clonotypes. From baseline, blood top tumor clonotypes peaked at 2 weeks post-radiation.

The V and J ends lost 3 bases and 5 bases respectively, with 10 bases between them. The CDR3 spans 13 residues. CDR1 LNHDA and CDR2 SQIVND come from the germline V gene (reference sequence). In regard to this clone: Antigen unknown.

The data were produced by immunoSEQ multiplex PCR, yet TCRdb's version contains in-frame clones alone and is incomplete. Here the sample spans tens of thousands of clones, roughly four fifths being singletons. The time point: blood 2 weeks post-SBRT. Stated treatment: 15 Gy SBRT to primary tumor, nephrectomy 4 weeks later. The chain joins TRBV19 to TRBJ1-1; no firm D call. The starting material was blood, obtained from a patient whose treatment included radiotherapy and nephrectomy. This clonotype was sampled from a man between 60 and 75 years old with renal cell carcinoma. CDR3: CASSINSETEAFF. Here the CDR3 DNA reads TGTGCCAGTAGTATTAACAGTGAAACTGAAGCTTTCTTT.